The 5 T cell receptor beta chains below all came from one sample that was sequenced in a study of blood T cell repertoires in COVID-19. TCRdb's table, derived via immunoSEQ multiplex PCR, lists solely in-frame clones and lacks some. Among over 100,000 clones listed, around 80% were seen once. The sequencing input was peripheral blood. All receptors derive from a woman aged 80 or older with active or convalescent COVID-19.

This clone has more than one count but fewer than ten. This chain uses TRBV7-9 with TRBJ1-4, with 10 bases identical to TRBD1. V was pared by 3 bases and J by 8 bases, with 3 bases of the junction left unmatched. Per the germline V gene, CDR1 is SEHNR and CDR2 is FQNEAQ (reference sequence). The CDR3 length is 14 residues. CDR3 in DNA: TGTGCCAGCAGCTTTGGACAGGGGGGAGAAAAACTGTTTTTT. Translating it yields CASSFGQGGEKLFF. The variable domain in full, with the rest retrieved from reference TRBV7-9 and TRBJ1-4, is DTGVSQNPRHKITKRGQNVTFRCDPISEHNRLYWYRQTLGQGPEFLTYFQNEAQLEKSRLLSDRFSAERPKGSFSTLEIQRTEQGDSAMYLCASSFGQGGEKLFFGSGTQLSVL.

The chain recombines TRBV4-2 with TRBJ2-2; no clear D gene. CDR1 is LGHNA and CDR2 is YNFKEQ in the germline V gene. The CDR3 has 16 residues. Trimming removed 0 bases at V and 4 bases at J, with 12 bases between. CDR3 region: CASSQDLGTSTGELFF. The CDR3 DNA reads as TGTGCCAGCAGCCAAGATCTAGGCACAAGCACCGGGGAGCTGTTTTTT.

The chain couples TRBV7-2 to TRBJ2-7; TRBD1 matches 9 bases. In germline, CDR1 is SGHTA, CDR2 FQGNSA. V lost 1 base, J lost 3 bases, and 1 base stayed unmatched. There are 14 residues in the CDR3. The DNA of the CDR3 is TGTGCCAGCAGCTTAGGACAGGGGGACTACGAGCAGTACTTC. It is translated as CASSLGQGDYEQYF.

The rearrangement uses TRBV24-1 and TRBJ2-2; D may be TRBD1 (6 bases). CDR1 is KGHDR, CDR2 SFDVKD, per germline. Trimming took 8 bases from V and 5 from J, leaving 11 bases between them. The CDR3 spans 13 residues. The CDR3 region is CATTQGSTGELFF. The CDR3 bases are TGTGCCACCACACAGGGATCGACCGGGGAGCTGTTTTTT.

The V and J genes are TRBV19 and TRBJ1-5; TRBD1 agrees at 10 bases. The CDR3 has 15 residues. Per germline, CDR1 LNHDA and CDR2 SQIVND (reference sequence). V trimming: 2 bases; J trimming: 4 bases; junction bases outside the gene matches: 2. As DNA, the CDR3 is TGTGCCAGTAGTATATTGGGACAGGGGAATCAGCCCCAGCATTTT. It encodes CASSILGQGNQPQHF.